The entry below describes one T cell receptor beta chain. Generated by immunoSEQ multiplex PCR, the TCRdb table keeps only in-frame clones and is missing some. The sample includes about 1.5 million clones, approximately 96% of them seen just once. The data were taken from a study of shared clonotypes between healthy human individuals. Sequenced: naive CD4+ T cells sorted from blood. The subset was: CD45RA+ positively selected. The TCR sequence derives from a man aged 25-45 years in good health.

CDR3 sequence reads: CASSDGGRSNQPQHF. The DNA of the CDR3 is TGTGCCAGCAGTGACGGGGGTAGGAGCAATCAGCCCCAGCATTTT. The chain couples TRBV2 to TRBJ1-5, with D maybe TRBD1 (5 bases). The CDR3 has 15 amino acids. The V gene lost 3 bases and the J gene lost 1 base, with 10 bases spanning the gap. The germline CDR1 and CDR2 sequences are SNHLY and FYNNEI.